Listed here are 2 T cell receptor beta chains from one sample, sequenced in a study of Ad26.COV2.S vaccination and SARS-CoV-2 variants. The data were produced by immunoSEQ multiplex PCR, yet TCRdb's version contains in-frame clones alone and is incomplete. The table lists about 400,000 clones, 92% of them singletons, with 1.5% to 2% in the top ten. This sample's treatment: some 20 received Ad26.COV2.S at low or high dose, single or two shots; 5 received placebo; per-sample allocation not given. The investigators took samples on day 63 after the first vaccine or placebo injection. Sequences were derived from peripheral blood, sampled in a trial of Ad26.COV2.S vaccine versus placebo. These receptors were collected from a person between 18 and 65 years old who received the Ad26.COV2.S COVID-19 vaccine or a placebo.

The rearrangement links TRBV10-1 to TRBJ2-5; maybe TRBD2 (5 bases). The CDR3 spans 15 residues. Trimming pared 0 bases from V and 3 bases from J, leaving 11 bases between. Germline CDR1 WNHNN, CDR2 SYGVQD (reference sequence). The CDR3 region is CASSESRTGKETQYF. CDR3 nucleotides: TGCGCCAGCAGTGAGTCGCGGACGGGGAAAGAGACCCAGTACTTC.

CDR3 sequence reads: CAITQSGNSYNEQFF. Written as DNA, the CDR3 is TGTGCCATCACCCAGAGCGGGAACTCCTACAATGAGCAGTTCTTC. The chain links TRBV10-3 to TRBJ2-1; TRBD2 aligns across 7 bases. Germline-derived CDR1 and CDR2 are ENHRY and SYGVKD. The trim removed 7 bases at V and 0 bases at J, leaving 6 bases unmatched. The CDR3 covers 15 residues.